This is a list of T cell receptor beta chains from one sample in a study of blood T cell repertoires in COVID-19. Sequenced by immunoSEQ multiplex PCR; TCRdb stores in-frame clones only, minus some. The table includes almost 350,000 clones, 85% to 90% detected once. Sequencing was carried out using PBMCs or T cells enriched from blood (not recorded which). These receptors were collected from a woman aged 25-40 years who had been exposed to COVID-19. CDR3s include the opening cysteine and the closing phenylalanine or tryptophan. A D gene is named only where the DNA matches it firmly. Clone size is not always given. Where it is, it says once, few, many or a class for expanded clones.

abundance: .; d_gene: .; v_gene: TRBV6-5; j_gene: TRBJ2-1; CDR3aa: CASSYSPRGSYNEQFF; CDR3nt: TGTGCCAGCAGTTACTCCCCCCGGGGCTCCTACAATGAGCAGTTCTTC
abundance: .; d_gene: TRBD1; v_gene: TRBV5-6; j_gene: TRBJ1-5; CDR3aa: CASSLEGALSNQPQHF; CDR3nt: TGTGCCAGCAGCTTGGAGGGGGCGCTTAGCAATCAGCCCCAGCATTTT
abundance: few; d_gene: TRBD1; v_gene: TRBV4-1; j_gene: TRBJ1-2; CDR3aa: CASSQDTGQGTYGYTF; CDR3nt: TGCGCCAGCAGCCAAGATACCGGACAGGGAACCTATGGCTACACCTTC
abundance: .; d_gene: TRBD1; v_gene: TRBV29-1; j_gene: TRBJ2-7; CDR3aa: CSVEEDRGYIYEQYF; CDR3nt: TGCAGCGTTGAAGAGGACAGGGGGTATATTTACGAGCAGTACTTC
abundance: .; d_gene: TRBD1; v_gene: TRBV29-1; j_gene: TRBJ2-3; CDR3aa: CSVKTGDGNTDTQYF; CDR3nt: TGCAGCGTTAAGACAGGGGACGGAAATACAGATACGCAGTATTTT
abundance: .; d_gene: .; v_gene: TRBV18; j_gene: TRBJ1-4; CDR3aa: CASSQGGEKLFF; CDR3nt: TGTGCCAGCTCCCAGGGAGGGGAAAAACTGTTTTTT
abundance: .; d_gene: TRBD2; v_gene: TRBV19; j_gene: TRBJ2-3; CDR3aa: CASSMAGGQDTQYF; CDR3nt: TGTGCCAGTAGTATGGCGGGAGGTCAAGATACGCAGTATTTT
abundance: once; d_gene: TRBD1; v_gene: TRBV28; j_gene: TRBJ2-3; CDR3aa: CATDREMDTQYF; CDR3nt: TGTGCCACCGACAGGGAAATGGATACGCAGTATTTT
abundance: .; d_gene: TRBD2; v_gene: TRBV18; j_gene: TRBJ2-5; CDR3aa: CASSPLVLAGKETQYF; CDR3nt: TGTGCCAGCTCACCACTGGTGCTAGCGGGTAAAGAGACCCAGTACTTC
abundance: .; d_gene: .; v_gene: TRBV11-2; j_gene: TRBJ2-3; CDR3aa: CASSSGDTLPDTQYF; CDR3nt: TGTGCCAGCAGTTCAGGGGACACTCTCCCGGATACGCAGTATTTT
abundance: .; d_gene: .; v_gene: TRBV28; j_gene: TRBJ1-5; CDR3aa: CASSLYREGVQPQHF; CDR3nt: TGTGCCAGCAGTTTATACCGGGAGGGTGTTCAGCCCCAGCATTTT
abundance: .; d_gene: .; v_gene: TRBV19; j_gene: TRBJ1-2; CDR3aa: CASRKPGPTANYGYTF; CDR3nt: TGTGCCAGTAGGAAACCCGGGCCGACAGCTAACTATGGCTACACCTTC
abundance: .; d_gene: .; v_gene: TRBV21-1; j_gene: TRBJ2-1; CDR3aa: CASSVGGGGAAGVSVDNEQFF; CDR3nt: TGTGCCAGCAGCGTGGGAGGGGGAGGTGCGGCGGGAGTATCGGTGGACAATGAGCAGTTCTTC
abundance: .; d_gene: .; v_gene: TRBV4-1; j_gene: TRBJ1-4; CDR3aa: CASSPGSGINEKLFF; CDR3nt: TGCGCCAGCAGCCCAGGATCGGGAATCAATGAAAAACTGTTTTTT
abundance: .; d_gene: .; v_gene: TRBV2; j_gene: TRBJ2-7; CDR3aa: CASSEDESSYEQYF; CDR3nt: TGTGCCAGCAGTGAAGACGAGAGCTCCTACGAGCAGTACTTC
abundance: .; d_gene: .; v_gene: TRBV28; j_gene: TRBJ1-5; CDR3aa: CASSLGGSGNQPQHF; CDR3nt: TGTGCCAGCAGTTTGGGGGGGTCCGGTAATCAGCCCCAGCATTTT
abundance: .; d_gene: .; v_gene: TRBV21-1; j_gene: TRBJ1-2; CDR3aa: CASSKSRRAANYGYTF; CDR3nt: TGTGCCAGCAGCAAAAGTAGGAGGGCCGCTAACTATGGCTACACCTTC
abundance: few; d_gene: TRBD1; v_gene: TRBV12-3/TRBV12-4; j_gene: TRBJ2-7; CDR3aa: CASSRGGTYEQYF; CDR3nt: TGTGCCAGCAGTCGAGGGGGCACCTACGAGCAGTACTTC
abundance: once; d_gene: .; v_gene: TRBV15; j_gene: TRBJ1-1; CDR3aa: CATSRDGGIEAFF; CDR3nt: TGTGCCACCAGCAGAGATGGGGGGATCGAAGCTTTCTTT
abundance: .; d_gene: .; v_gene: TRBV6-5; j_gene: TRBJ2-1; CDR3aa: CASRPRDNEQFF; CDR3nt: TGTGCCAGCAGACCAAGAGACAATGAGCAGTTCTTC
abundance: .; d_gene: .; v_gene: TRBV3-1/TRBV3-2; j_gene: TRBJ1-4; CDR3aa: CASSPQGSLTEKLFF; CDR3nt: TGTGCCAGCAGCCCCCAGGGGAGCCTCACCGAAAAACTGTTTTTT
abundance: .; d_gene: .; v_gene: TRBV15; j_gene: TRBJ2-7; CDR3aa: CATSRDHKSYEQYF; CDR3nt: TGTGCCACCAGCAGAGATCACAAGTCCTACGAGCAGTACTTC
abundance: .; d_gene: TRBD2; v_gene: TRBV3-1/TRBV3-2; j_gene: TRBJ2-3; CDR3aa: CASSQVAGGTDTQYF; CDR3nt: TGTGCCAGCAGCCAAGTCGCGGGAGGCACAGATACGCAGTATTTT
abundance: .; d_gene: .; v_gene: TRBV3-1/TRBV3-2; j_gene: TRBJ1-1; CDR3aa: CASSRDPLGTEAFF; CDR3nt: TGTGCCAGCAGCCGAGACCCCCTAGGCACTGAAGCTTTCTTT
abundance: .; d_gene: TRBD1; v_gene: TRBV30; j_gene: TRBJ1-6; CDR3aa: CAWSGQGISPLHF; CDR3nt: TGTGCCTGGAGTGGACAGGGAATTTCACCCCTCCACTTT
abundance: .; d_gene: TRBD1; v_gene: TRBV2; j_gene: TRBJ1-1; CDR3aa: CASNQGENTEAFF; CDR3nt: TGTGCCAGCAATCAGGGGGAGAACACTGAAGCTTTCTTT
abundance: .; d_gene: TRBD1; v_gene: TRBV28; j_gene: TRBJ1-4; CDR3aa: CASSDADRGRTNEKLFF; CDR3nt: TGTGCCAGCAGCGACGCGGACAGGGGGCGAACTAATGAAAAACTGTTTTTT